These 3 T cell receptor beta chains were all obtained from the same sample, sequenced in a study of blood T cells in healthy people across ages (dated by TCRdb to the mid-2010s). Library creation used 5' RACE. TCRdb names Illumina HiSeq 2500 as the instrument used. A second PCR of about 7 to 12 cycles was run with a J-beta primer mix and a sample-barcoded 5' primer. Using fastp at Q25 and MiXCR, TCRdb reprocessed the public reads and kept productive beta chains. Rows matching on CDR3 protein sequence are summarized as one entry with the most common DNA and genes. The sample table holds about 670,000 distinct CDR3 sequences, of which 40% to 45% were seen once. The ten largest clones take up 30% of the sample. The sequenced material came from blood. These receptors came from an elderly man in good health.

This clonotype was detected many times. The chain uses TRBV12-3 or TRBV12-4 and TRBJ2-1, with 7 nucleotides matching TRBD1. The CDR3 sequence is 15 residues long. V lost 1 base and J lost 3; bases outside the gene matches: 3. The CDR3 here is CASSLGQGYYNEQFF. CDR3 bases: TGTGCCAGCAGTTTAGGACAGGGATACTACAATGAGCAGTTCTTC.

This clonotype was seen only a few times. The chain links TRBV12-3 or TRBV12-4 to TRBJ2-4; 10 bases map to TRBD2. V trimming: 1 base; J trimming: 0 bases; junction bases outside the gene matches: 9. This CDR3 is built from 19 residues. The CDR3 sequence is CASSLGGKRGGLAKNIQYF. In DNA, the CDR3 is TGTGCCAGCAGTTTAGGGGGAAAGCGGGGGGGATTAGCCAAAAACATTCAGTACTTC.

This chain connects TRBV7-2 to TRBJ2-7, with 9 bases aligning to TRBD1. This CDR3 spans 15 amino acids. V lost 5 bases to trimming and J lost 5 bases; unmatched junction nucleotides: 10. CDR1 and CDR2 (germline): SGHTA, FQGNSA. In nucleotides, the CDR3 is TGTGCCAGCAGCACGGCCGGGACAGGGTCCCACGAGCAGTACTTC. Amino acid sequence: CASSTAGTGSHEQYF.